The T cell receptor (beta chain) under discussion was sequenced for a study of cytomegalovirus exposure and HLA in healthy donors. Study observations and caveats: Cytomegalovirus status was reportedly diagnosed by the classifier with high specificity and sensitivity. In a later analysis, across HLA loci, associated TCR counts were highest for DRB1, lowest for HLA-C. Later analysis demonstrated an association between a missense DCLRE1C variant and TCR beta V- and J-gene trimming.

This clone was observed a few times. The antigen remains unidentified. The PCR used 60 Vbeta and 13 Jbeta primers. Original analysis: In a later analysis, 79 million or so unique TCR beta chains included roughly 11 million shared by two or more donors. Generated by immunoSEQ multiplex PCR, the TCRdb table keeps only in-frame clones and is missing some. The D gene and trimming were derived from the DNA, and the V and J assignments and clone size from that table. The profile shows roughly 120,000 clones, around 10% of them singletons. This CDR3 spans 16 amino acids. The ends were cut back, 1 base at V and 2 bases at J, with 9 bases in the middle. The germline V gene encodes CDR1 SGHTA and CDR2 FQGTGA.

V usage is TRBV7-3 and J usage is TRBJ2-6; the D gene is possibly TRBD2 (5 bases). The clonotype originates from a man aged 30 to 39 in good health and CMV-seronegative. The sample taken for sequencing was PBMCs. CDR3 in amino acids: CASSLSSGTGANVLTF. As DNA, the CDR3 is TGTGCCAGCAGCTTAAGTTCGGGGACTGGGGCCAACGTCCTGACTTTC.